Shown below are 18 T cell receptor beta chains from a single sample sequenced in a study of regulatory T cells in long-lasting Graves disease. Both iRepertoire HTBI primers and Arm-PCR of CDR3 regions were used to build the TCR beta libraries. TCRdb re-called the multiplex PCR reads with MiXCR, one entry per CDR3 protein. The sample has 530,000 or so distinct CDR3 sequences, about 15% seen once; the top ten hold about 12%. Time point in this sample: newly diagnosed GD, antithyroid drugs for less than 3 months. The authors made the TCR library using RNA they extracted from PBMCs. The sample also formed part of further work on T cells in Graves' hyperthyroidism and ophthalmopathy.

Material: peripheral blood mononuclear cells (PBMCs), obtained at new diagnosis, from a patient treated with antithyroid drugs. The source is a man younger than 35 with Graves disease.

The rearrangement joins TRBV5-1 to TRBJ2-1, with 7 positions matching TRBD2. CDR1 SGHRS and CDR2 YFSETQ come from the germline V gene. The CDR3 extends over 15 amino acids. Trimming took 2 bases from V and 3 from J; bases not matched to a gene: 5. CDR3 DNA: TGCGCCAGCAGCTTTACGTCTAGCGGCTACAATGAGCAGTTCTTC. Its translation: CASSFTSSGYNEQFF.

The chain uses TRBV4-1 and TRBJ2-7, with D unresolved. The CDR3 is 13 amino acids. Germline CDR1 MGHRA, CDR2 YSYEKL. V was shortened by 8 bases and J by 0 bases, with 11 bases between the two germline ends. CDR3 nucleotides: TGCGCCAGCGGGTGGCCAGACTCCTACGAGCAGTACTTC. It codes for CASGWPDSYEQYF.

This clonotype was seen many times. This rearrangement joins TRBV28 to TRBJ2-1; 7 bases are shared with TRBD2. The CDR3 contains 12 residues. Germline V gives CDR1 MDHEN, CDR2 SYDVKM. The junction had 5 bases not matched to a gene; V was cut back by 5 bases and J by 10 bases. CDR3 coding DNA: TGTGCCAGCAGTCCCCCCGGGGGGGAGCAGTTCTTC. Amino acid sequence: CASSPPGGEQFF. Based on the CDR3 plus reference TRBV28 and TRBJ2-1, the full variable domain is DVKVTQSSRYLVKRTGEKVFLECVQDMDHENMFWYRQDPGLGLRLIYFSYDVKMKEKGDIPEGYSVSREKKERFSLILESASTNQTSMYLCASSPPGGEQFFGPGTRLTVL.

This sequence joins TRBV7-2 and TRBJ2-4; D uncertain. Germline loops: CDR1 SGHTA, CDR2 FQGNSA. V was cut by 4 bases and J by 0 bases, with 13 bases left in between. CDR3 length: 16 amino acids. CDR3 sequence (DNA): TGTGCCAGCAGCTCCAGCGTCCTTTTAGCCAAAAACATTCAGTACTTC. This translates into CASSSSVLLAKNIQYF.

The CDR3 loop is CSVETRSGETQYF. For the CDR3, the DNA is TGCAGCGTTGAGACTAGATCAGGAGAGACCCAGTACTTC. V and J are TRBV29-1 and TRBJ2-5; D possibly corresponds to TRBD2 (6 bases). Germline CDR1 reads SQVTM; CDR2 reads ANQGSEA. The CDR3 totals 13 residues. The V end was cut by 3 bases, the J end by 4 bases, with 12 bases between.

This clonotype was seen a few times. V gene TRBV4-1 combines with J gene TRBJ1-1; D is unclear. Germline-derived CDR1 and CDR2 are MGHRA and YSYEKL. The CDR3 has 15 amino acids. The V end was cut by 3 bases, the J end by 1 base, with 12 bases between. In nucleotides, the CDR3 is TGCGCCAGCAGCCATACAACGGCCGGGAACACTGAAGCTTTCTTT. Residues: CASSHTTAGNTEAFF.

Ten or more counts support this clonotype. This chain uses TRBV12-5 with TRBJ2-7, with D perhaps being TRBD1 or TRBD2 (6 bases each). The V end was cut by 3 bases, the J end by 6 bases, with 9 bases between. CDR3 size: 12 residues. Per germline, CDR1 LGHNT and CDR2 FRNRAP. CDR3 sequence (DNA): TGTGCTAGTGGTTTCGGAGGGGGCGAGCAGTACTTC. Amino acids: CASGFGGGEQYF.

The V and J genes are TRBV12-3 or TRBV12-4 and TRBJ1-2; 7 bases fit TRBD1. With 4 bases clipped from V and 2 bases from J, the junction kept 4 bases outside the gene matches. The CDR3 sequence is 14 residues long. This CDR3 is CASSSGQINYGYTF. DNA for the CDR3: TGTGCCAGCAGTTCGGGACAGATAAACTATGGCTACACCTTC.

The chain recombines TRBV13 with TRBJ2-3; D is perhaps TRBD2 (5 bases). This CDR3 region has 15 residues. CDR1 and CDR2 from the germline V gene are PRHDT and FYEKMQ (reference sequence). V gave up 7 bases and J gave up 2 bases, with 16 bases separating them. CDR3 loop: CASTRLEEITDTQYF. In DNA form, the CDR3 reads TGTGCCAGCACTCGATTGGAGGAGATCACAGATACGCAGTATTTT.

This clonotype turned up a few times. The V call is TRBV5-1, the J call TRBJ2-3, with TRBD2 identical over 10 bases. The CDR3 runs to 21 residues. Trimming removed 4 bases from V and 4 bases from J; junction bases left unmatched: 24. CDR1 SGHRS and CDR2 YFSETQ come from the germline V gene. In DNA form, the CDR3 reads TGCGCCAGCAGCCCGGATATCCACGGGACTAGCGAGCCTAGTTGGGCAGATACGCAGTATTTT. Translation: CASSPDIHGTSEPSWADTQYF. The entire variable domain, with the rest obtained from reference TRBV5-1 and TRBJ2-3, is as follows: KAGVTQTPRYLIKTRGQQVTLSCSPISGHRSVSWYQQTPGQGLQFLFEYFSETQRNKGNFPGRFSGRQFSNSRSEMNVSTLELGDSALYLCASSPDIHGTSEPSWADTQYFGPGTRLTVL.

This clonotype was counted ten times or more. The chain carries TRBV6-1 and TRBJ2-3, with 14 bases matching TRBD2. Germline-derived CDR1 and CDR2 are MNHNS and SASEGT. The CDR3 contains 15 residues. The V and J ends lost 8 bases and 3 bases, in that order; junction bases with no gene match: 4. CDR3 loop: CASGGTSGRTDTQYF. In DNA, the CDR3 is TGTGCCAGCGGCGGGACTAGCGGGAGAACAGATACGCAGTATTTT.

In this sample, this clonotype turned up many times. V and J are TRBV20-1 and TRBJ2-1; D not resolved. In germline, CDR1 is DFQATT, CDR2 SNEGSKA (reference sequence). This CDR3 spans 12 amino acids. Trimming left V 6 bases short and J 5 bases short, with 11 bases between. CDR3 in DNA: TGCAGTGCAACGGACGTGAACAATGAGCAGTTCTTC. Protein product: CSATDVNNEQFF.

This clonotype was picked up many times. J is TRBJ1-5 and V is TRBV2, with D tentatively TRBD1 (6 bases). Germline V gives CDR1 SNHLY, CDR2 FYNNEI. The V end lost 7 bases, the J end lost 0 bases, and 13 bases lay between the germline ends. The CDR3 contains 15 residues. CDR3 in amino acids: CASNRDGHSNQPQHF. CDR3 coding DNA: TGTGCCAGCAACAGGGACGGTCATAGCAATCAGCCCCAGCATTTT.

The chain has TRBV25-1 and TRBJ1-4, with D possibly matching TRBD1 (6 bases). The germline V and J ends were trimmed by 1 base and 3 bases, with 15 bases remaining between them. Germline V gene sequence: CDR1 MGHDK, CDR2 SYGVNS. The CDR3 is 17 residues long. The CDR3, as DNA: TGTGCCAGCAGTGAATCTGGTGGGGGCATCGCTAATGAAAAACTGTTTTTT. This translates into CASSESGGGIANEKLFF. The full variable domain, in which reference TRBV25-1 and TRBJ1-4 provide the parts outside the CDR3, is EADIYQTPRYLVIGTGKKITLECSQTMGHDKMYWYQQDPGMELHLIHYSYGVNSTEKGDLSSESTVSRIRTEHFPLTLESARPSHTSQYLCASSESGGGIANEKLFFGSGTQLSVL.

This clonotype was detected a few times. The chain combines TRBV19 with TRBJ2-2; 9 positions match TRBD1. The germline V gene has CDR1 LNHDA and CDR2 SQIVND (reference sequence). This CDR3 contains 18 residues. J was trimmed by 0 bases and V by 7 bases; bases with no gene match: 12. CDR3 region: CASKGDRARLTNTGELFF. The CDR3 bases are TGTGCCAGTAAAGGGGACAGGGCCCGTCTGACGAACACCGGGGAGCTGTTTTTT.

This clonotype was found many times. The rearrangement joins TRBV11-1 to TRBJ2-7; D may be TRBD2 (6 bases). The CDR3 spans 15 residues. Trimming stripped 2 bases from V and 0 bases from J, with 11 bases between. Germline values: CDR1 SGHAT, CDR2 FQDESV (reference sequence). CDR3 in amino acids: CASSLYAGRSYEQYF. The CDR3 nucleotides read TGTGCCAGCAGCTTATACGCGGGACGCTCCTACGAGCAGTACTTC.

Many counts were recorded for this clonotype. The gene calls are TRBV11-1 and TRBJ2-7, with D maybe TRBD1 (5 bases). In germline, CDR1 is SGHAT, CDR2 FQDESV (reference sequence). The CDR3 length is 17 residues. Trimming cost V 5 bases and J 6 bases, with 26 bases left between them. CDR3 bases: TGTGCCAGCAGCGAAAGGGGTGGGCTACCTAAGACCCCCGAGCAGTACTTC. It is translated as CASSERGGLPKTPEQYF. Drawing the rest from reference TRBV11-1 and TRBJ2-7, the complete variable domain is EAEVAQSPRYKITEKSQAVAFWCDPISGHATLYWYRQILGQGPELLVQFQDESVVDDSQLPKDRFSAERLKGVDSTLKIQPAELGDSAMYLCASSERGGLPKTPEQYFGPGTRLTVT.

Points on this clonotype: This clone may be a read error of a much larger clone one base away. Because the CDR3 is missing its conserved closing phenylalanine or tryptophan, this is likely a read error. The genes are TRBV27 and TRBJ1-1; D not resolved. The CDR3 length is 13 residues. V lost 5 bases and J lost 1, with 8 bases in between. CDR1 is MNHEY and CDR2 is SMNVEV in the germline V gene (reference sequence). The CDR3 loop reads CASSLTTNTEAFL. As DNA, the CDR3 is TGTGCCAGCAGTCTTACTACGAACACTGAAGCTTTCCTT.